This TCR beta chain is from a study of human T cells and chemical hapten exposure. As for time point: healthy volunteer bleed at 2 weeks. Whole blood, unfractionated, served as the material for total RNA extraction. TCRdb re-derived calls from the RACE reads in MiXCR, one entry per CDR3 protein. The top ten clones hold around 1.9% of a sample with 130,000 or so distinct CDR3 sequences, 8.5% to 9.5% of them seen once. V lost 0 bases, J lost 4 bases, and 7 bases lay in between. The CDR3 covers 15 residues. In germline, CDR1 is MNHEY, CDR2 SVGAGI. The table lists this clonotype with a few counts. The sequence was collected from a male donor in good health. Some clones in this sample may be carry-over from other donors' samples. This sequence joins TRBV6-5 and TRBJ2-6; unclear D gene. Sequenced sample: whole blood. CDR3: CASSYSPSGANVLTF. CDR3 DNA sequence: TGTGCCAGCAGTTACTCACCTTCGGGGGCCAACGTCCTGACTTTC.